This is a list of T cell receptor beta chains from one sample in a study of T cell repertoires in cytomegalovirus infection. These receptors' targets are unknown. Using its own MiXCR run on the reads, TCRdb lists one record per CDR3 protein. The data show approximately 220,000 distinct CDR3 sequences, 35% to 40% seen once. Here the sequenced sample was CD8+ T cells from cultured PBMCs, taken from culture after CMV antigen stimulation. Receptor source: a human donor in good health (CMV status not recorded). Some clones in this sample may be carry-over from other donors' samples. The CDR3 runs from the conserved cysteine through the conserved F or W. The order of the fields is J gene, clone size, V gene, D gene, CDR3 protein, CDR3 DNA. A D gene is named only where the DNA matches it firmly. Clone size is shown for a subset of rows, as once, few, many or a class of expanded clone.

J gene: TRBJ2-1; clone size: few; V gene: TRBV28; D gene: TRBD2; CDR3 protein: CASNELAGGTYNEQFF; CDR3 DNA: TGTGCCAGCAACGAACTAGCGGGCGGGACCTACAATGAGCAGTTCTTC
J gene: TRBJ2-7; clone size: -; V gene: TRBV29-1; D gene: -; CDR3 protein: CSVVEGGSYEQYF; CDR3 DNA: TGCAGCGTTGTGGAGGGAGGATCCTACGAGCAGTACTTC
J gene: TRBJ2-5; clone size: few; V gene: TRBV7-6; D gene: -; CDR3 protein: CASSLGLVGETQYF; CDR3 DNA: TGTGCCAGCAGCTTAGGACTAGTGGGAGAGACCCAGTACTTC
J gene: TRBJ2-4; clone size: few; V gene: TRBV6-2/TRBV6-3; D gene: -; CDR3 protein: CASSYGDLQPGAKNIQYF; CDR3 DNA: TGTGCCAGCAGTTACGGGGACCTCCAGCCGGGAGCCAAAAACATTCAGTACTTC
J gene: TRBJ1-6; clone size: few; V gene: TRBV7-6; D gene: TRBD1; CDR3 protein: CASRPGQGNSPLHF; CDR3 DNA: TGTGCCAGCAGGCCCGGACAGGGAAATTCACCCCTCCACTTT
J gene: TRBJ1-2; clone size: -; V gene: TRBV14; D gene: -; CDR3 protein: CASSQAYEGYTF; CDR3 DNA: TGTGCCAGCAGCCAGGCATATGAGGGCTACACCTTC
J gene: TRBJ1-1; clone size: few; V gene: TRBV6-8; D gene: TRBD1; CDR3 protein: CASLSIRDRGFENTEAFF; CDR3 DNA: TGTGCCAGCCTCAGTATCCGGGACAGGGGCTTTGAGAACACTGAAGCTTTCTTT
J gene: TRBJ1-2; clone size: once; V gene: TRBV27; D gene: -; CDR3 protein: CASSVGGSYGYTF; CDR3 DNA: TGTGCCAGCAGCGTCGGGGGCTCGTATGGCTACACCTTC
J gene: TRBJ1-5; clone size: -; V gene: TRBV7-9; D gene: -; CDR3 protein: CASSSPDNQPQHF; CDR3 DNA: TGTGCCAGCAGCTCACCGGACAATCAGCCCCAGCATTTT
J gene: TRBJ2-1; clone size: many; V gene: TRBV7-9; D gene: TRBD2; CDR3 protein: CASSLSGGETVQFF; CDR3 DNA: TGTGCCAGCAGCTTAAGTGGGGGGGAAACGGTGCAGTTCTTC
J gene: TRBJ2-1; clone size: few; V gene: TRBV11-2; D gene: -; CDR3 protein: CASSGRGGYNEQFF; CDR3 DNA: TGTGCCAGCAGCGGCAGGGGGGGCTACAATGAGCAGTTCTTC
J gene: TRBJ2-5; clone size: -; V gene: TRBV11-2; D gene: -; CDR3 protein: CASSDQDLQETQYF; CDR3 DNA: TGTGCCAGCAGCGACCAAGACCTCCAAGAGACCCAGTACTTC
J gene: TRBJ2-3; clone size: -; V gene: TRBV11-1; D gene: TRBD2; CDR3 protein: CASSGETPSGGGTDTQYF; CDR3 DNA: TGTGCCAGCAGCGGAGAGACCCCTAGCGGGGGTGGCACAGATACGCAGTATTTT
J gene: TRBJ2-1; clone size: -; V gene: TRBV7-3; D gene: TRBD2; CDR3 protein: CASSLVAGSSYNEQFF; CDR3 DNA: TGTGCCAGCAGCTTGGTAGCGGGGAGCTCCTACAATGAGCAGTTCTTC
J gene: TRBJ2-2; clone size: many; V gene: TRBV10-3; D gene: TRBD2; CDR3 protein: CAITEAGGPGELFF; CDR3 DNA: TGTGCCATCACGGAAGCGGGGGGGCCCGGGGAGCTGTTTTTT
J gene: TRBJ2-3; clone size: -; V gene: TRBV7-4; D gene: TRBD2; CDR3 protein: CASSLTGTSDPADTQYF; CDR3 DNA: TGTGCCAGCAGCCTGACCGGGACTAGCGACCCCGCAGATACGCAGTATTTT
J gene: TRBJ2-7; clone size: -; V gene: TRBV27; D gene: -; CDR3 protein: CASSFSTGSWALEQYF; CDR3 DNA: TGTGCCAGCAGTTTTTCAACAGGGTCTTGGGCCCTCGAGCAGTACTTC
J gene: TRBJ2-4; clone size: few; V gene: TRBV7-9; D gene: -; CDR3 protein: CASSRTQGAKNIQYF; CDR3 DNA: TGTGCCAGCAGCCGAACGCAGGGGGCCAAAAACATTCAGTACTTC
J gene: TRBJ1-1; clone size: -; V gene: TRBV27; D gene: -; CDR3 protein: CASNRVSFDLAEAFF; CDR3 DNA: TGTGCCAGCAACAGGGTGAGTTTTGATCTGGCTGAAGCTTTCTTT
J gene: TRBJ2-2; clone size: many; V gene: TRBV5-1; D gene: -; CDR3 protein: CASSEWGEKAGELFF; CDR3 DNA: TGCGCCAGCAGTGAATGGGGGGAGAAGGCCGGGGAGCTGTTTTTT
J gene: TRBJ2-2; clone size: few; V gene: TRBV11-2; D gene: TRBD1; CDR3 protein: CASSSYRGNVGELFF; CDR3 DNA: TGTGCCAGCAGCTCCTACAGGGGAAATGTCGGGGAGCTGTTTTTT
J gene: TRBJ2-7; clone size: -; V gene: TRBV7-6; D gene: -; CDR3 protein: CASSQGSGEQYF; CDR3 DNA: TGTGCTAGCAGCCAAGGGTCGGGGGAGCAGTACTTC
J gene: TRBJ2-7; clone size: -; V gene: TRBV27; D gene: -; CDR3 protein: CATTSSYEQYF; CDR3 DNA: TGTGCCACCACCAGCTCCTACGAGCAGTACTTC
J gene: TRBJ2-7; clone size: -; V gene: TRBV12-3/TRBV12-4; D gene: -; CDR3 protein: CASSPGATYEQYF; CDR3 DNA: TGTGCCAGCAGCCCGGGAGCCACCTACGAGCAGTACTTC
J gene: TRBJ1-1; clone size: once; V gene: TRBV19; D gene: -; CDR3 protein: CASSIGQPNTEAFF; CDR3 DNA: TGTGCCAGTAGTATTGGCCAGCCGAACACTGAAGCTTTCTTT
J gene: TRBJ2-7; clone size: -; V gene: TRBV20-1; D gene: -; CDR3 protein: CSAEYYEQYF; CDR3 DNA: TGCAGTGCTGAATACTACGAGCAGTACTTC
J gene: TRBJ1-1; clone size: -; V gene: TRBV7-2; D gene: TRBD1; CDR3 protein: CASSLSDRGWSEAFF; CDR3 DNA: TGTGCCAGCAGCTTATCGGACAGGGGGTGGTCTGAAGCTTTCTTT
J gene: TRBJ2-7; clone size: few; V gene: TRBV7-3; D gene: -; CDR3 protein: CASSLLPGRAHEQYF; CDR3 DNA: TGTGCCAGCAGCCTTCTACCGGGACGGGCCCACGAGCAGTACTTC
J gene: TRBJ2-1; clone size: many; V gene: TRBV7-6; D gene: -; CDR3 protein: CASSLDRRLYNEQFF; CDR3 DNA: TGTGCCAGCAGCCTGGACAGAAGACTTTACAATGAGCAGTTCTTC
J gene: TRBJ1-4; clone size: -; V gene: TRBV20-1; D gene: -; CDR3 protein: CSAREGGGAQSATNEKLFF; CDR3 DNA: TGCAGTGCTAGAGAGGGGGGGGGCGCGCAATCTGCAACTAATGAAAAACTGTTTTTT
J gene: TRBJ2-5; clone size: -; V gene: TRBV20-1; D gene: -; CDR3 protein: CSADGQQETQYF; CDR3 DNA: TGCAGTGCCGACGGACAGCAAGAGACCCAGTACTTC
J gene: TRBJ2-1; clone size: few; V gene: TRBV11-2; D gene: -; CDR3 protein: CASSRTDYNEQFF; CDR3 DNA: TGTGCCAGCAGCCGGACGGATTACAATGAGCAGTTCTTC
J gene: TRBJ2-3; clone size: -; V gene: TRBV6-1; D gene: -; CDR3 protein: CASSDGTLTDTQYF; CDR3 DNA: TGTGCCAGCAGTGACGGGACACTCACAGATACGCAGTATTTT
J gene: TRBJ2-7; clone size: few; V gene: TRBV14; D gene: TRBD1; CDR3 protein: CASSHRDRVYEQYF; CDR3 DNA: TGTGCCAGCAGCCACCGGGACAGGGTTTACGAGCAGTACTTC
J gene: TRBJ2-2; clone size: few; V gene: TRBV7-9; D gene: -; CDR3 protein: CASSLMSTGISKSGELFF; CDR3 DNA: TGTGCCAGCAGCTTAATGTCAACAGGGATTTCTAAATCCGGGGAGCTGTTTTTT
J gene: TRBJ2-1; clone size: -; V gene: TRBV29-1; D gene: -; CDR3 protein: CSVEGGSSYNEQFF; CDR3 DNA: TGCAGCGTTGAGGGGGGAAGCTCCTACAATGAGCAGTTCTTC
J gene: TRBJ2-6; clone size: -; V gene: TRBV6-1; D gene: -; CDR3 protein: CASPTGGTGANVLAF; CDR3 DNA: TGTGCCAGCCCAACAGGAGGGACTGGGGCCAACGTCCTGGCTTTC
J gene: TRBJ1-1; clone size: -; V gene: TRBV7-2; D gene: TRBD1; CDR3 protein: CASSPYRDREAFF; CDR3 DNA: TGTGCCAGCAGCCCCTATCGGGACAGGGAAGCTTTCTTT
J gene: TRBJ1-6; clone size: -; V gene: TRBV27; D gene: -; CDR3 protein: CASRLGPINNSPLHF; CDR3 DNA: TGTGCCAGCAGACTAGGGCCGATTAATAATTCACCCCTCCACTTT
J gene: TRBJ1-1; clone size: few; V gene: TRBV7-2; D gene: TRBD1; CDR3 protein: CASSSWTGDTEAFF; CDR3 DNA: TGTGCCAGCAGCTCATGGACAGGCGACACTGAAGCTTTCTTT
J gene: TRBJ2-7; clone size: few; V gene: TRBV27; D gene: TRBD2; CDR3 protein: CASSLTASGNYEQYF; CDR3 DNA: TGTGCCAGCAGTTTAACGGCTAGCGGGAACTACGAGCAGTACTTC
J gene: TRBJ2-1; clone size: -; V gene: TRBV7-6; D gene: -; CDR3 protein: CASTAGTDEQFF; CDR3 DNA: TGTGCCTCAACAGCGGGTACAGATGAGCAGTTCTTC
J gene: TRBJ1-6; clone size: few; V gene: TRBV6-1; D gene: -; CDR3 protein: CASSENWGPNSPLHF; CDR3 DNA: TGTGCCAGCAGTGAAAATTGGGGGCCTAATTCACCCCTCCACTTT
J gene: TRBJ2-1; clone size: few; V gene: TRBV7-6; D gene: -; CDR3 protein: CASSPQLGSTYNEQFF; CDR3 DNA: TGTGCCAGCAGCCCCCAACTAGGATCAACCTACAATGAGCAGTTCTTC
J gene: TRBJ2-1; clone size: once; V gene: TRBV29-1; D gene: TRBD2; CDR3 protein: CSVEEVLAGEGEQFF; CDR3 DNA: TGCAGCGTTGAAGAGGTCCTAGCGGGAGAGGGTGAGCAGTTCTTC
J gene: TRBJ1-2; clone size: many; V gene: TRBV6-5; D gene: -; CDR3 protein: CASSNVGAGRGYTF; CDR3 DNA: TGTGCCAGCAGTAACGTGGGCGCGGGGCGCGGCTACACCTTC
J gene: TRBJ2-3; clone size: -; V gene: TRBV7-9; D gene: -; CDR3 protein: CASSFAGIPAETQYF; CDR3 DNA: TGTGCCAGCAGCTTCGCTGGAATTCCCGCAGAGACGCAGTATTTT
J gene: TRBJ1-3; clone size: few; V gene: TRBV14; D gene: -; CDR3 protein: CASSQFYDASTIYF; CDR3 DNA: TGTGCCAGCAGCCAATTCTATGATGCGAGCACCATATATTTT
J gene: TRBJ2-1; clone size: -; V gene: TRBV7-6; D gene: -; CDR3 protein: CASSTRGGANEQFF; CDR3 DNA: TGTGCCAGCAGCACAAGGGGGGGGGCCAATGAGCAGTTCTTC
J gene: TRBJ1-4; clone size: few; V gene: TRBV7-9; D gene: TRBD1; CDR3 protein: CASSYTGTGEPNEKLFF; CDR3 DNA: TGTGCCAGCAGCTATACCGGGACAGGGGAACCTAATGAAAAACTGTTTTTT
J gene: TRBJ2-3; clone size: -; V gene: TRBV28; D gene: TRBD2; CDR3 protein: CASSSRSGRRTDTQYF; CDR3 DNA: TGTGCCAGCAGTTCACGTAGCGGGAGGAGAACAGATACGCAGTATTTT
J gene: TRBJ2-2; clone size: few; V gene: TRBV20-1; D gene: -; CDR3 protein: CSDGFVCTNTGELFF; CDR3 DNA: TGCAGTGACGGGTTCGTTTGCACGAACACCGGGGAGCTGTTTTTT
J gene: TRBJ1-1; clone size: few; V gene: TRBV6-1; D gene: TRBD1; CDR3 protein: CASGDRGGNTEAFF; CDR3 DNA: TGTGCCAGCGGTGACAGGGGGGGAAACACTGAAGCTTTCTTT
J gene: TRBJ2-3; clone size: few; V gene: TRBV6-6; D gene: TRBD2; CDR3 protein: CASSYPPAGAGELDTQYF; CDR3 DNA: TGTGCCAGCAGTTACCCCCCCGCTGGTGCGGGGGAGCTAGATACGCAGTATTTT